A single sample gave rise to the 15 T cell receptor beta chains below, sequenced in a study of blood T cell repertoires in COVID-19 (TCRdb year 2020). Library method: the immunoSEQ multiplex PCR assay. The source is immuneACCESS, and TCRdb retained only in-frame sequences with V and J called. Part of the clones is not carried over; for the studies checked, unresolved V genes explain less than half of this, and the remainder is unexplained. Within this sample are some 100,000 clones, with over 65% of them counted one time only. About 13% of the sample belongs to the ten largest clones. Sequencing was performed on peripheral blood. The receptor set was obtained from a human donor in a cohort sampled during active COVID-19.

The rearrangement joins TRBV5-4 to TRBJ2-5, with 8 nucleotides matching TRBD1. This CDR3 is built from 14 residues. Per the germline V gene, CDR1 is SGHNT and CDR2 is YYREEE (reference sequence). V dropped 5 bases and J dropped 1; count of bases not matched to a gene: 4. In nucleotides, the CDR3 is TGTGCCAGCAGTCCTACAGGGGGCCAAGAGACCCAGTACTTC. Protein product: CASSPTGGQETQYF.

V usage is TRBV3-1 (or the pseudogene TRBV3-2) and J usage is TRBJ2-1; tentative D call: TRBD1 (6 bases). CDR1 and CDR2 from the germline V gene are LGHDT and YNNKEL (reference sequence). V was pared by 3 bases and J by 14 bases, with 17 bases between. The CDR3 has 13 amino acids. The CDR3 DNA reads as TGTGCCAGCAGCCACAGCCCCGGGACAATTGAGTTCTTC. Translated, it gives CASSHSPGTIEFF.

This rearrangement joins TRBV11-2 to TRBJ1-3; 7 positions agree with TRBD1. J gave up 0 bases and V 5 bases, and 10 bases lay outside the gene matches. The CDR3 is made up of 17 amino acids. Germline assignment: CDR1 SGHAT and CDR2 FQNNGV. DNA for the CDR3: TGTGCCAGCAGCCTAAAGGACAGGCTGCTCTCTGGAAACACCATATATTTT. This sequence encodes CASSLKDRLLSGNTIYF.

The chain recombines TRBV15 with TRBJ2-4; TRBD2 aligns across 13 bases. V was clipped by 3 bases and J by 0 bases; unmatched bases: 11. The CDR3 extends over 20 amino acids. Germline values: CDR1 LNHNV, CDR2 YYDKDF (reference sequence). Here the CDR3 DNA reads TGTGCCACCAGCAGTCGAGCGGGGACTAGCGGGGTGGTAGCCAAAAACATTCAGTACTTC. Protein product: CATSSRAGTSGVVAKNIQYF.

This rearrangement joins TRBV5-1 to TRBJ2-5; a possible D gene is TRBD1 (6 bases). CDR1 is SGHRS, CDR2 YFSETQ, per germline. With 7 bases removed from V and 2 bases from J, the gap between germline ends came to 9 bases. The CDR3 contains 12 residues. In nucleotides, the CDR3 is TGCGCCAGCGGACAGCCGCAAGAGACCCAGTACTTC. It specifies CASGQPQETQYF.

This sequence joins TRBV5-1 and TRBJ1-1; D is possibly TRBD1 (6 bases). Trimming removed 2 bases at V and 4 bases at J, with 12 bases between. The germline gives CDR1 SGHRS, CDR2 YFSETQ. The CDR3 consists of 14 residues. CDR3 protein: CASSLPQTGTEAFF. In nucleotides, the CDR3 is TGCGCCAGCAGCTTACCCCAGACAGGCACTGAAGCTTTCTTT.

This chain uses TRBV30 with TRBJ1-2, with D unclear. CDR1 GTSNPN and CDR2 SVGIG come from the germline V gene (reference sequence). V gave up 4 bases and J gave up 10 bases, with 13 bases separating them. This CDR3 spans 11 amino acids. In DNA form, the CDR3 reads TGTGCCTGGACCGGCAGCGGAACCTACACCTTC. The encoded protein is CAWTGSGTYTF.

This chain links TRBV7-6 with TRBJ2-3; TRBD2 is a possible D gene (6 bases). Trimming removed 5 bases from V and 6 bases from J, with 18 bases in between. Germline values: CDR1 SGHVS, CDR2 FNYEAQ. This CDR3 region has 15 residues. CDR3 residues: CASSPVGGAGDTQYF. Written as DNA, the CDR3 is TGTGCCAGCAGCCCCGTCGGAGGGGCGGGGGATACGCAGTATTTT. The full variable domain, its missing parts supplied by reference TRBV7-6 and TRBJ2-3, is GAGVSQSPRYKVTKRGQDVALRCDPISGHVSLYWYRQALGQGPEFLTYFNYEAQQDKSGLPNDRFSAERPEGSISTLTIQRTEQRDSAMYRCASSPVGGAGDTQYFGPGTRLTVL.

The chain uses TRBV7-2 and TRBJ2-5, with 8 nucleotides matching TRBD1. CDR3 length equals 14 residues. In germline, CDR1 is SGHTA, CDR2 FQGNSA. Trimming at V came to 5 bases and at J to 4 bases, leaving 6 bases not matched to a gene. The CDR3 DNA follows: TGTGCCAGCAGCACCGGGACAGGTATAGAGACCCAGTACTTC. Its protein product is CASSTGTGIETQYF.

The rearrangement uses TRBV5-4 and TRBJ2-7; the D gene is possibly TRBD2 (7 bases). Trimming took 5 bases from V and 2 from J, leaving 11 bases between them. Germline V lookup: CDR1 SGHNT, CDR2 YYREEE (reference sequence). The CDR3 is 13 residues long. CDR3 region: CASRRGGAYEQYF. Written as DNA, the CDR3 is TGTGCCAGCAGACGAGGGGGGGCCTACGAGCAGTACTTC.

V usage is TRBV6-1 and J usage is TRBJ2-7; 10 nucleotides align to TRBD1. The CDR3 has 15 amino acids. CDR1 and CDR2 from the germline V gene are MNHNS and SASEGT. Trimming removed 2 bases from V and 6 bases from J; junction bases left unmatched: 7. The CDR3 DNA reads as TGTGCCAGCAGTGAATACTGGACAGGGGGGGGCGAGCAGTACTTC. It encodes CASSEYWTGGGEQYF.

V usage is TRBV30 and J usage is TRBJ1-3; D gene uncertain. V was clipped by 0 bases and J by 0 bases, with 9 bases between them. Germline assignment: CDR1 GTSNPN and CDR2 SVGIG (reference sequence). The CDR3 spans 15 residues. The CDR3 spells CAWSVRPLSGNTIYF. Written as DNA, the CDR3 is TGTGCCTGGAGTGTTCGCCCACTCTCTGGAAACACCATATATTTT.

The chain has TRBV5-5 and TRBJ1-3, with D possibly matching TRBD1 (5 bases). The CDR3 spans 13 residues. Germline-derived CDR1 and CDR2 are SGHKS and YYEKEE (reference sequence). The V and J ends lost 0 bases and 8 bases respectively, with 9 bases between them. DNA of the CDR3: TGTGCCAGCAGCTTGGCCTGGGGGGACACCATATATTTT. Amino acids: CASSLAWGDTIYF.

The J gene is TRBJ1-1, the V gene TRBV25-1; the D is unclear. The V gene lost 7 bases and the J gene lost 2 bases, with 11 bases spanning the gap. This CDR3 has 13 amino acids. Per the germline V gene, CDR1 is MGHDK and CDR2 is SYGVNS. This chain's CDR3 is CASTEQLNTEAFF. The CDR3 bases are TGTGCCAGCACCGAACAGCTAAACACTGAAGCTTTCTTT.

The V gene is TRBV6-6, the J gene TRBJ1-6, with 7 bases aligning to TRBD1. There are 14 residues in the CDR3. The germline CDR1 and CDR2 sequences are MNHNY and SVGAGI (reference sequence). Trimming took 7 bases from V and 8 from J; bases not matched to a gene: 8. The CDR3 region is CASTNRGSDSPLHF. The DNA of the CDR3 is TGTGCCAGCACCAACAGGGGTTCGGATTCACCCCTCCACTTT.